This TCR beta chain was found in a study of blood T cell repertoires in COVID-19. As for the study in general: Spain, Italy and the United States supplied samples that represented acute and convalescent COVID-19.

This CDR3 spans 17 amino acids. V lost 4 bases and J lost 0; bases outside the gene matches: 10. CDR1 and CDR2 (germline): SGHDN, FVKESK. Authors' processing steps: Estimation of nucleated cell counts relied on the amplification of reference gene primers. Method: immunoSEQ multiplex PCR; TCRdb's copy keeps in-frame clones and lacks some. V, J and clone size are taken as reported in that table, and D and trimming were inferred from the DNA itself. Here the sample spans 250,000 or so clones, approximately 85% being singletons. The clonotype was recovered from a woman in her seventies with acute or convalescent COVID-19. The sequenced material came from peripheral blood. The gene calls are TRBV14 and TRBJ2-5, with 8 nucleotides matching TRBD2. This CDR3 is CASSRYRVAGNQETQYF. CDR3 nucleotides: TGTGCCAGCAGCCGCTATCGGGTAGCGGGGAACCAAGAGACCCAGTACTTC.